A selection of T cell receptor beta chains follows, all from one sample in a study of OX40 agonist ivuxolimab in advanced cancers. The assay was immunoSEQ multiplex PCR, and TCRdb's table has in-frame clones only and misses some. The sample consists of about 66,000 clones, about 90% of them appearing once. The input for sequencing was CD4+ or CD8+ T cells sorted from blood, taken in a trial of the OX40 agonist ivuxolimab. These receptors originate from an adult with an advanced solid tumor such as melanoma, head and neck, liver or kidney cancer. CDR3s include the opening cysteine and the closing phenylalanine or tryptophan. Fields, in order: D gene, V gene, J gene, clone size, CDR3 DNA, CDR3 protein. A D gene is named only where the DNA matches it firmly. The listing skips clone size in some rows; elsewhere it reads once, few, many or a size class.

>TRBD1|TRBV2|TRBJ2-3|NA
TGTGCCAGCAGTCCCGACAGGGTTGGCACAGATACGCAGTATTTT
CASSPDRVGTDTQYF
>TRBD2|TRBV2|TRBJ2-2|NA
TGTGCCAGCAGTGAAAGGGGCGGGAGAAACACCGGGGAGCTGTTTTTT
CASSERGGRNTGELFF
>NA|TRBV6-1|TRBJ1-5|NA
TGTGCCAGCAGGGGCGGGGTTCCTAATCAGCCCCAGCATTTT
CASRGGVPNQPQHF
>TRBD1|TRBV28|TRBJ2-6|NA
TGTGCCAGCAGCCCAAGTGGGACAGGCGCATCTGGGGCCAACGTCCTGACTTTC
CASSPSGTGASGANVLTF
>NA|TRBV28|TRBJ2-7|NA
TGTGCCAGCAGCACACAGGGTCCCTCCTACGAGCAGTACTTC
CASSTQGPSYEQYF
>NA|TRBV7-3|TRBJ2-4|NA
TGTGCCAGCAGCCCGGCGACCGGGGAGAACATTCAGTACTTC
CASSPATGENIQYF
>NA|TRBV5-4|TRBJ2-7|NA
TGTGCCAGCAGCTCACCCGGGCCAACCTACGAGCAGTACTTC
CASSSPGPTYEQYF
>TRBD2|TRBV27|TRBJ2-3|NA
TGTGCCAGCAGTTTAGTCGGGGAACTAGCGGGAGTAGGGACGCAGTATTTT
CASSLVGELAGVGTQYF
>TRBD1|TRBV10-3|TRBJ1-4|few
TGTGCCATCAGTGAAGGGGGGACAGCAACTAATGAAAAACTGTTTTTT
CAISEGGTATNEKLFF
>NA|TRBV19|TRBJ1-3|NA
TGTGCCAGTAGCCCGGAGGCGATAAACACCATATATTTT
CASSPEAINTIYF
>TRBD2|TRBV6-6|TRBJ2-7|NA
TGTGCCAGCAGTCCCGGGAGGGCGTATGAGCAGTACTTC
CASSPGRAYEQYF
>NA|TRBV27|TRBJ1-5|NA
TGTGCCAGCAGTTTAGACGTTGATCAGCCCCAGCATTTT
CASSLDVDQPQHF
>TRBD2|TRBV19|TRBJ2-7|NA
TGTGCCAGTAGTATCCCGGGAGGATCCTACGAGCAGTACTTC
CASSIPGGSYEQYF
>TRBD2|TRBV12-5|TRBJ2-1|once
TGTGCTAGTGGTTTGGTAAGGTCGGGAGGCCCCGGGAATGAGCAGTTCTTC
CASGLVRSGGPGNEQFF
>NA|TRBV18|TRBJ2-7|NA
TGTGCCAGCTCAGTCCAGTCGCCGTCCTACGAGCAGTACTTC
CASSVQSPSYEQYF
>TRBD1|TRBV28|TRBJ1-2|NA
TGTGCCAGCAGTAAATTACAGGGGAAGGGCTACACCTTC
CASSKLQGKGYTF
>NA|TRBV10-1|TRBJ1-1|NA
TGCGCCAGCAGTGAGCCGGGAGGGGTAGCTTTCTTT
CASSEPGGVAFF
>NA|TRBV5-6|TRBJ2-1|NA
TGTGCCAGCAGCTTGGTAGCGCACTCCTACAATGAGCAGTTCTTC
CASSLVAHSYNEQFF
>TRBD1|TRBV19|TRBJ2-7|NA
TGTGCCAGTAGCCACAGACAGGGAGAGGGCGAGCAGTACTTC
CASSHRQGEGEQYF
>TRBD1|TRBV6-5|TRBJ2-1|NA
TGTGCCAGCAGTACAGGGGGCTTCGGTCATGAGCAGTTCTTC
CASSTGGFGHEQFF
>TRBD1|TRBV27|TRBJ1-2|NA
TGTGCCAGCAGTTCCTCAGGACAGGACGGCGATGGCTACACCTTC
CASSSSGQDGDGYTF
>NA|TRBV19|TRBJ2-2|NA
TGTGCCAAGGGGAACACCGGGGAGCTGTTTTTT
CAKGNTGELFF
>TRBD1|TRBV10-3|TRBJ1-5|NA
TGTGCCATCAGCGGGACAGGGGATGGTCAGCCCCAGCATTTT
CAISGTGDGQPQHF
>TRBD1|TRBV19|TRBJ2-1|NA
TGTGCCAGTAGTAAAACAACGGACAGGACCAATGAGCAGTTCTTC
CASSKTTDRTNEQFF
>NA|TRBV9|TRBJ2-5|NA
TGTGCCAGCAGCGCCCCGACGTCCGGGCAGTACTTC
CASSAPTSGQYF
>TRBD2|TRBV19|TRBJ2-4|NA
TGTGCCAGTAGTAAACCGGGACTAGCGGAACTAGCCAAAAACATTCAGTACTTC
CASSKPGLAELAKNIQYF
>NA|TRBV5-1|TRBJ2-1|NA
TGCGCCAGCAGCTTGGGGGTTTGGTATGAGCAGTTCTTC
CASSLGVWYEQFF
>NA|TRBV7-8|TRBJ1-5|NA
TGTGCCAGCAGCGTCGGGGGGGGGCCCCAGCATTTT
CASSVGGGPQHF
>TRBD2|TRBV10-3|TRBJ2-1|NA
TGTGCCATCAGCCCCGGGGCTAGCGGGAGCGATGAGCAGTTCTTC
CAISPGASGSDEQFF
>NA|TRBV7-9|TRBJ1-1|NA
TGTGCCAGCAGCTTAGATAGGGCCCCGGTGACTGAAGCTTTCTTT
CASSLDRAPVTEAFF
>TRBD1|TRBV18|TRBJ1-2|NA
TGTGCCAGCTCACCAACTACAGGGACAGTCTTTGGCTATGGCTACACCTTC
CASSPTTGTVFGYGYTF
>TRBD2|TRBV5-1|TRBJ2-2|NA
TGCGCCAGCAGCTATTTAGCGGGAGGGAACACCGGGGAGCTGTTTTTT
CASSYLAGGNTGELFF
>NA|TRBV28|TRBJ1-3|NA
TGTGCCAGCAGGCCTACAGGGCCCTCTGGAAACACCATATATTTT
CASRPTGPSGNTIYF
>NA|TRBV5-1|TRBJ2-3|NA
TGCGCCAGCAGCGCCCGTCCGGGGGGCGGCACAGATACGCAGTATTTT
CASSARPGGGTDTQYF
>NA|TRBV27|TRBJ2-1|NA
TGTGCCAGCAGAACTAGGGATTTCTACAATGAGCAGTTCTTC
CASRTRDFYNEQFF
>NA|TRBV5-1|TRBJ2-3|NA
TGCGCCAGCGGACGGGCGACTCGCACAGATACGCAGTATTTT
CASGRATRTDTQYF
>TRBD1|TRBV7-8|TRBJ1-3|NA
TGTGCCAGCAGCTTCCCATCGACAGGGGGACTCTCCATCAGCTCTGGAAACACCATATATTTT
CASSFPSTGGLSISSGNTIYF
>NA|TRBV19|TRBJ1-5|NA
TGTGCCAGTAGTATAGTAGCGGGGGGCAATCAGCCCCAGCATTTT
CASSIVAGGNQPQHF
>TRBD2|TRBV7-2|TRBJ2-7|NA
TGTGCCAGCAGCTTAGAATTAGGCGGGAGGACCTACGAGCAGTACTTC
CASSLELGGRTYEQYF
>NA|TRBV5-1|TRBJ2-3|NA
TGCGCCAGCAGCGGAGGGGTGGGGCAGTATTTT
CASSGGVGQYF